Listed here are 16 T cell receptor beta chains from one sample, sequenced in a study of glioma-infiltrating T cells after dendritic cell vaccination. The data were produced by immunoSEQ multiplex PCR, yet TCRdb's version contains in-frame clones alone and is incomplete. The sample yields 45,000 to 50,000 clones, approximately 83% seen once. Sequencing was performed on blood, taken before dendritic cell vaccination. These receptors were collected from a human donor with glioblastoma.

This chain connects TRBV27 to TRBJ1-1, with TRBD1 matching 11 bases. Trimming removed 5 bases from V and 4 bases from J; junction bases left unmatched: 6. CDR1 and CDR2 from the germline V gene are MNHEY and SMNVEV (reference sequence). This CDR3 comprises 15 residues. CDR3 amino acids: CASSPRGQGVTEAFF. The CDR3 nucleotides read TGTGCCAGCAGTCCGCGGGGACAGGGGGTCACTGAAGCTTTCTTT.

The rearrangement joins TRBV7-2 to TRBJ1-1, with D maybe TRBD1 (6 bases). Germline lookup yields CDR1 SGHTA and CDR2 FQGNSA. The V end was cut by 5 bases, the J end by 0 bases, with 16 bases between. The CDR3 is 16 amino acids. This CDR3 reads CASSPRSGAMNTEAFF. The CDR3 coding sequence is TGTGCCAGCAGCCCAAGGTCAGGGGCCATGAACACTGAAGCTTTCTTT.

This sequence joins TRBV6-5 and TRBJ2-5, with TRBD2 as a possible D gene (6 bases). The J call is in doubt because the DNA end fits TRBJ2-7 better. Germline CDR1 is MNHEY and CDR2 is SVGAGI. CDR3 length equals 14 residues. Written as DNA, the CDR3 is TGTGCCAGCAGCCCGGGACTGGGTTCCTACGAGCAGTACTTC. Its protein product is CASSPGLGSYEQYF.

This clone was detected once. Written as DNA, the CDR3 is TGTGCCATCAGTGAGCTAGGACAGGTCTATGGCTACACCTTC. It codes for CAISELGQVYGYTF. The rearrangement links TRBV10-3 to TRBJ1-2, with 7 bases matching TRBD1. CDR1 ENHRY and CDR2 SYGVKD come from the germline V gene. The V segment lost 2 bases and the J segment 4 bases; nucleotides outside the gene matches: 4. The CDR3 length is 14 residues.

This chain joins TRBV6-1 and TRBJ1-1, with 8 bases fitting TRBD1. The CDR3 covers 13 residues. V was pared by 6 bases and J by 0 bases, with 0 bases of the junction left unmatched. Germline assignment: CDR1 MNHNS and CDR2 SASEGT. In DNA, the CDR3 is TGTGCCAGCAGGACAGGGGTGAACACTGAAGCTTTCTTT. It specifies CASRTGVNTEAFF.

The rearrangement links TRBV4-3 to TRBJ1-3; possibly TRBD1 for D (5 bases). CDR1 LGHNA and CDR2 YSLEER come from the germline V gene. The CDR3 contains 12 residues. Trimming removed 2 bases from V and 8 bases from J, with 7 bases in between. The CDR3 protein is CASSQWGHTIYF. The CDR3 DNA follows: TGCGCCAGCAGCCAATGGGGCCACACCATATATTTT.

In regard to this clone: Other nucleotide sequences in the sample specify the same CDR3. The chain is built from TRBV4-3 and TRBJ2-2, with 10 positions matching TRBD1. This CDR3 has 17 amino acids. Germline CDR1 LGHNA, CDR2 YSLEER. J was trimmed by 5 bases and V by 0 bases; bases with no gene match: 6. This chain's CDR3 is CASSQDWTGGLTGELFF. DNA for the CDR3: TGCGCCAGCAGCCAAGATTGGACAGGGGGACTTACCGGGGAGCTGTTTTTT.

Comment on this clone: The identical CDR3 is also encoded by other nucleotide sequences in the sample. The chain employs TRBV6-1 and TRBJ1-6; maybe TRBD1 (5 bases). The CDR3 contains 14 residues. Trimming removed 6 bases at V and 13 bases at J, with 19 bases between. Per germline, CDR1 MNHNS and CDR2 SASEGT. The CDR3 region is CASRGDWEISPLHF. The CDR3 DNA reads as TGTGCCAGCAGGGGGGACTGGGAAATCTCCCCCCTCCACTTT.

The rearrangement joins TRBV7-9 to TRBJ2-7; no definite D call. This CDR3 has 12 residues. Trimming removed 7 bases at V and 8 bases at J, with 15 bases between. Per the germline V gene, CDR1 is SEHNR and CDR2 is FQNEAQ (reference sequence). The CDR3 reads CASTPQATKQYF. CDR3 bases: TGTGCCAGCACCCCGCAGGCTACGAAGCAGTACTTC. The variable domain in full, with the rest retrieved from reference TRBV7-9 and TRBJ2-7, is DTGVSQNPRHKITKRGQNVTFRCDPISEHNRLYWYRQTLGQGPEFLTYFQNEAQLEKSRLLSDRFSAERPKGSFSTLEIQRTEQGDSAMYLCASTPQATKQYFGPGTRLTVT.

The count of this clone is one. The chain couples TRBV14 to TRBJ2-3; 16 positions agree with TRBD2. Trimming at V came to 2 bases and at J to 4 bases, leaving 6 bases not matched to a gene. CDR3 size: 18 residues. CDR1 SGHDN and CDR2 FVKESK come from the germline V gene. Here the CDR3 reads CASSQLPGLAGGPDTQYF. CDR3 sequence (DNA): TGTGCCAGCAGCCAACTCCCGGGACTAGCGGGAGGGCCAGATACGCAGTATTTT.

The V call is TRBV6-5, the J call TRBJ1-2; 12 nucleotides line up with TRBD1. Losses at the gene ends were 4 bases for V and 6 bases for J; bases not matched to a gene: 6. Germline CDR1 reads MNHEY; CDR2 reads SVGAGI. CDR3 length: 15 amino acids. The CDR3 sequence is CASSSGTGGRNGYTF. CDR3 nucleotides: TGTGCCAGCAGTTCTGGGACAGGGGGCAGAAATGGCTACACCTTC.

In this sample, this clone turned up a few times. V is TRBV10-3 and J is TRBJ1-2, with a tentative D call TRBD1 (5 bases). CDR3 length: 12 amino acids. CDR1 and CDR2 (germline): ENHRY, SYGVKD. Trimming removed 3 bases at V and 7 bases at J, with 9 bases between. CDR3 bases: TGTGCCATCAGTGACAGGGATGGTGGCTACACCTTC. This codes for CAISDRDGGYTF.

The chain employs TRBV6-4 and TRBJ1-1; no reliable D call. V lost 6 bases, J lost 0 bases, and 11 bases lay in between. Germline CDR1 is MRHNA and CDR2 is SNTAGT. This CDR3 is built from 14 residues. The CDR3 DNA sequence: TGTGCCAGCAGCGACCCCCCCTTGAACACTGAAGCTTTCTTT. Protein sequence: CASSDPPLNTEAFF.

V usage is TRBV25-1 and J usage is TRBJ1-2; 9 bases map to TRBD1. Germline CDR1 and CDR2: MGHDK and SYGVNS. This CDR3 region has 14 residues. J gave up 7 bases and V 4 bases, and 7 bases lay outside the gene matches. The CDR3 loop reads CASSGGQGTSGYTF. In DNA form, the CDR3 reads TGTGCCAGCAGTGGTGGACAGGGGACGAGTGGCTACACCTTC.

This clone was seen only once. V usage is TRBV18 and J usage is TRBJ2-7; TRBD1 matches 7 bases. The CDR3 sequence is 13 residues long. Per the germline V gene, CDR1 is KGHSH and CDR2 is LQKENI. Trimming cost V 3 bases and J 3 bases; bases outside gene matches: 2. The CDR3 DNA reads TGTGCCAGCTCACCGGGACAGAACTACGAGCAGTACTTC. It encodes CASSPGQNYEQYF.

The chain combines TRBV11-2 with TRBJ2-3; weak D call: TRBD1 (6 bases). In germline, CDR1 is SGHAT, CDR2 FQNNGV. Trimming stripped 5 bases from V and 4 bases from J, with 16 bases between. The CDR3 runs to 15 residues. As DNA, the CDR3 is TGTGCCAGCAGCCCGGTCTTTTCAGGGGCAGATACGCAGTATTTT. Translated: CASSPVFSGADTQYF.